This TCR beta chain was observed in a study of response to subunit inactivated influenza vaccine. Overall study findings and caveats: The study's authors posited that every seasonal influenza vaccination enlists few new T cells.

This clonotype occurred many times. Its antigen remains unidentified. TCRdb re-called the RT-PCR reads with MiXCR, one entry per CDR3 protein. The sample lists 200,000 to 250,000 distinct CDR3 sequences, over 9% occurring once. The V and J ends lost 3 bases and 6 bases respectively, with 12 bases between them. The CDR3 has 13 residues. Germline CDR1 is SQVTM and CDR2 is ANQGSEA. This TCR came from a man between 45 and 60 years old who received an inactivated influenza vaccine. The V call is TRBV29-1, the J call TRBJ1-5; D is possibly TRBD1 (5 bases). Sequenced here: non-naive T cells sorted from PBMCs, sampled less than 15 days before vaccination. CDR3 loop: CSVDPGAPQPQHF. CDR3 DNA: TGCAGCGTTGACCCCGGGGCTCCTCAGCCCCAGCATTTT.